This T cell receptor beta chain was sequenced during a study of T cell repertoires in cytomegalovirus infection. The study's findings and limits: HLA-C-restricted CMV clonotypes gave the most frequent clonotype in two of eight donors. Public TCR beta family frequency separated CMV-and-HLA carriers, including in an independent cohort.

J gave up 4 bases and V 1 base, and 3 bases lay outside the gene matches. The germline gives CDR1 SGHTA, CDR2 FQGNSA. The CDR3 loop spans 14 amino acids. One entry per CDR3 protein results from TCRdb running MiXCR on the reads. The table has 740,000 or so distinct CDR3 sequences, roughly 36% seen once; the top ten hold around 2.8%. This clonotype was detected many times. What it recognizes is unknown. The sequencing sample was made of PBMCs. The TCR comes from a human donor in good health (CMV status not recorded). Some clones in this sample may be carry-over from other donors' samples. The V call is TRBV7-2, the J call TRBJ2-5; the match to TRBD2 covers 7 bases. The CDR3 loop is CASSLVPGGETQYF. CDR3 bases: TGTGCCAGCAGCTTAGTTCCGGGAGGAGAGACCCAGTACTTC.